This T cell receptor (beta chain) was recorded in a study of chemoradiotherapy in HPV16-positive cancers. Some clones are missing from TCRdb's copy, which holds only in-frame ones; the method was immunoSEQ multiplex PCR. Of tens of thousands of clones listed, approximately 90% are singletons. Study conclusions and caveats: Candidate HPV-specific clones and E7-related TCR motifs grew in tumor during treatment.

To note about this clone: Antigen specificity is unknown.

CDR3 length: 17 residues. V gave up 0 bases and J gave up 3 bases; unmatched junction bases: 8. Germline V gene lookup returns CDR1 SGDLS and CDR2 YYNGEE. This receptor was obtained from a human donor with HPV-associated anogenital cancer. The input for sequencing was blood, taken from a patient who underwent chemoradiotherapy. This sequence joins TRBV9 and TRBJ2-2; the match to TRBD1 covers 7 bases. In DNA form, the CDR3 reads TGTGCCAGCAGCGTAGGACAGGGTTTGTTGGACACCGGGGAGCTGTTTTTT. Its translation: CASSVGQGLLDTGELFF.